The 7 T cell receptor beta chains given below trace back to one sample, sequenced in a study of cytomegalovirus exposure and HLA in healthy donors. Generated by immunoSEQ multiplex PCR, the TCRdb table keeps only in-frame clones and is missing some. Of approximately 58,000 clones in the sample, around 95% were seen once. The sequencing sample was made of PBMCs. These TCRs come from a young woman in good health and CMV-seropositive.

This clone was counted once. The chain is built from TRBV27 and TRBJ1-1; TRBD1 might be the D (5 bases). The CDR3 has 14 amino acids. Germline V lookup: CDR1 MNHEY, CDR2 SMNVEV (reference sequence). Trimming took 3 bases from V and 1 from J, leaving 9 bases between them. The CDR3 loop reads CASSFQDTNTEAFF. CDR3 coding DNA: TGTGCCAGCAGTTTCCAGGACACGAACACTGAAGCTTTCTTT.

The chain couples TRBV4-1 to TRBJ2-2; no firm D call. Trimming took 1 base from V and 6 from J, leaving 9 bases between them. CDR1 and CDR2 (germline): MGHRA, YSYEKL. The CDR3 covers 14 residues. CDR3 loop: CASSQGRSPGELFF. The CDR3 bases are TGCGCCAGCAGCCAAGGTCGTAGCCCCGGGGAGCTGTTTTTT.

The chain couples TRBV13 to TRBJ2-1; D ambiguous. Germline V gene data show CDR1 as PRHDT and CDR2 as FYEKMQ (reference sequence). Trimming stripped 5 bases from V and 4 bases from J, with 9 bases between. This CDR3 has 13 residues. The CDR3 is CASSRHNYNEQFF. The CDR3 DNA is TGTGCCAGCAGCCGTCACAATTACAATGAGCAGTTCTTC. Full variable domain (missing parts from reference TRBV13 and TRBJ2-1): AAGVIQSPRHLIKEKRETATLKCYPIPRHDTVYWYQQGPGQDPQFLISFYEKMQSDKGSIPDRFSAQQFSDYHSELNMSSLELGDSALYFCASSRHNYNEQFFGPGTRLTVL.

V usage is TRBV19 and J usage is TRBJ2-7; weak D call: TRBD2 (6 bases). The CDR3 sequence is 15 residues long. The germline V and J ends were trimmed by 3 bases and 2 bases, with 14 bases remaining between them. Germline values: CDR1 LNHDA, CDR2 SQIVND (reference sequence). The CDR3 spells CASSIYGGDTYEQYF. The CDR3 DNA sequence: TGTGCCAGTAGTATCTACGGGGGAGACACCTACGAGCAGTACTTC.

In its sample, this clone was seen once. This chain connects TRBV30 to TRBJ2-1, with D perhaps matching TRBD2 (5 bases). V was cut by 0 bases and J by 8 bases, with 11 bases left in between. Germline CDR1 is GTSNPN and CDR2 is SVGIG (reference sequence). This CDR3 spans 13 amino acids. CDR3 loop: CAWSVGGSDEQFF. In DNA, the CDR3 is TGTGCCTGGAGTGTAGGAGGTAGTGATGAGCAGTTCTTC. The full variable domain, rest sourced from reference TRBV30 and TRBJ2-1, is SQTIHQWPATLVQPVGSPLSLECTVEGTSNPNLYWYRQAAGRGLQLLFYSVGIGQISSEVPQNLSASRPQDRQFILSSKKLLLSDSGFYLCAWSVGGSDEQFFGPGTRLTVL.

The V call is TRBV5-6, the J call TRBJ2-3, with 11 bases lining up with TRBD2. The CDR3 runs to 17 residues. J gave up 0 bases and V 4 bases, and 7 bases lay outside the gene matches. Germline CDR1 is SGHDT and CDR2 is YYEEEE. The CDR3 DNA is TGTGCCAGCAGCCCAAAGAGGACTAGCGGGAGCACAGATACGCAGTATTTT. This sequence encodes CASSPKRTSGSTDTQYF.

The count of this clone is one. The chain uses TRBV27 and TRBJ2-1; the D gene is possibly TRBD2 (6 bases). Deletions cut 6 bases from V and 7 bases from J, with 22 bases between. The CDR3 runs 16 residues. Per germline, CDR1 MNHEY and CDR2 SMNVEV (reference sequence). The CDR3 DNA follows: TGTGCCAGCAGACCCCTCACCTTCGGGAGAAGAAATGAGCAGTTCTTC. Amino acids: CASRPLTFGRRNEQFF.